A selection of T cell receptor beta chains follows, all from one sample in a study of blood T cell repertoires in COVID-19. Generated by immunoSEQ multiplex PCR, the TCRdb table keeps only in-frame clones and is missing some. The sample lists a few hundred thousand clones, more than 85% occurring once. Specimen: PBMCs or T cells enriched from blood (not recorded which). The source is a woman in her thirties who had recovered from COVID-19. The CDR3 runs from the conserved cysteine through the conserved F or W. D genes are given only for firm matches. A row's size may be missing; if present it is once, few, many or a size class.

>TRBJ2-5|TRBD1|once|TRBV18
TGTGCCAGCTCACCGCGACAGGGGACTTCGGAGACCCAGTACTTC
CASSPRQGTSETQYF
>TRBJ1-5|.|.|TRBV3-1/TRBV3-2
TGTGCCAGCAGCCAAACAAATCAGCCCCAGCATTTT
CASSQTNQPQHF
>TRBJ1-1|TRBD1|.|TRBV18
TGTGCCAGCTCACCGAACAGACAGGGGCCTGAAGCTTTCTTT
CASSPNRQGPEAFF
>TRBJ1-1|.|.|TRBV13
TGTGCCAGCGGAGAGCGCCTGGGCACTGAAGCTTTCTTT
CASGERLGTEAFF
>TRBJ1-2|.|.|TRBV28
TGTGCCAGCATCACCGCCGGGGGGCGCTACTATGGCTACACCTTC
CASITAGGRYYGYTF
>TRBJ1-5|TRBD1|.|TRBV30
TGTGCCTGGCAAGCAGGGGGTTTCAATCAGCCCCAGCATTTT
CAWQAGGFNQPQHF
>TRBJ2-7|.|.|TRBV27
TGTGCCAGCGGTCCTCAGGGAAACTACGAGCAGTACTTC
CASGPQGNYEQYF
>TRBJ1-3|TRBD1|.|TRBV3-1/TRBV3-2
TGTGCCAGCAGCCGGGACAGGGGGCCTGGAAACACCATATATTTT
CASSRDRGPGNTIYF
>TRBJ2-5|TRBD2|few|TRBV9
TGTGCCAGCAGCGTAGGCCCAGCGGGGGACATTCAAGAGACCCAGTACTTC
CASSVGPAGDIQETQYF
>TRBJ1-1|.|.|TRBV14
TGTGCCACCTCTGGACAGTGGAACACTGAAGCTTTCTTT
CATSGQWNTEAFF
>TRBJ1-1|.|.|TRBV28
TGTGCCAGCCGGGTCGGGGGAACTGAAGCTTTCTTT
CASRVGGTEAFF
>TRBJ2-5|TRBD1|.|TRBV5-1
TGCGCCAGCAGCTTGGATCTTAGGACAGGGAGAGAGACCCAGTACTTC
CASSLDLRTGRETQYF
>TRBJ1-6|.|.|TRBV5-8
TGTGCCAGCAGCTGGGGCCAGGGTGACAATTCACCCCTCCACTTT
CASSWGQGDNSPLHF
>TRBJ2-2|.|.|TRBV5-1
TGCGCCAGCAGCCTACAGGCCGCGAACACCGGGGAGCTGTTTTTT
CASSLQAANTGELFF
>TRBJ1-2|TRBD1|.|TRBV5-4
TGTGCCAGCAGCTTGGTAGGACAGGGGGCAGGCTATGGCTACACCTTC
CASSLVGQGAGYGYTF
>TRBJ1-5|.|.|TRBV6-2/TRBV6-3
TGTGCCAGCACCCCGGGGGGACAGCCCCAGCATTTT
CASTPGGQPQHF
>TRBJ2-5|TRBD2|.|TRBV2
TGTGCCAGCAGTGGGACTAGCGGGGCACAGACCCAGTACTTC
CASSGTSGAQTQYF
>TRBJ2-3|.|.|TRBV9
TGTGCCAGCAGCGACAGGACCCCCCCAGATACGCAGTATTTT
CASSDRTPPDTQYF
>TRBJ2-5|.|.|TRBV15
TGTGCCACCAGCAGAGCCCTAGCGAAGGCGGGGGAGACCCAGTACTTC
CATSRALAKAGETQYF
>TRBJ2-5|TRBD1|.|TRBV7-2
TGTGCCAGCTGTTGGGACAGACGAGAGACCCAGTACTTC
CASCWDRRETQYF
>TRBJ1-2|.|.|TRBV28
TGTGCCAGCAGTCCCGGAGCCGCCGTCCTCTATGGCTACACCTTC
CASSPGAAVLYGYTF
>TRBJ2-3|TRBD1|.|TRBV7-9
TGTGCCAGCAGCTCGACAGGGGGCCGCACAGATACGCAGTATTTT
CASSSTGGRTDTQYF
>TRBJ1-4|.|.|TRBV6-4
TGTGCCAGCAGTGTAATTGAGGGCGAAAAACTGTTTTTT
CASSVIEGEKLFF
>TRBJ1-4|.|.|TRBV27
TGTGCCAGTTCACGGGGACTTAATGAAAAACTGTTTTTT
CASSRGLNEKLFF
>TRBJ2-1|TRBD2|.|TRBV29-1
TGCAGCGTTGAAGATGGGCGGGGGGAAACAGATGAGCAGTTCTTC
CSVEDGRGETDEQFF
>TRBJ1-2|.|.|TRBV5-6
TGTGCCAGTAGCGACAGTGGCAAGTCCTATGGCTACACCTTC
CASSDSGKSYGYTF
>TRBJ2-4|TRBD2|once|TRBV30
TGTGCCTGGAGTGTACGGGGGGGCCAAAACATTCAGTACTTC
CAWSVRGGQNIQYF
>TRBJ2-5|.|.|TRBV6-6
TGTGCCAGTACCCGAGGGGGTCGAAAGACCCAGTACTTC
CASTRGGRKTQYF
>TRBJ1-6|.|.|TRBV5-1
TGCGCCAGCAGCTCAACAGGGTATAATTCACCCCTCCACTTT
CASSSTGYNSPLHF
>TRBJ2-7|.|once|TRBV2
TGTGCCACTAAACAGGGAACAAGGTCCGAGCAGTACTTC
CATKQGTRSEQYF
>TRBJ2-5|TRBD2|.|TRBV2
TGTGCCAGCAGTGTGACTAGCCGAGAGACCCAGTACTTC
CASSVTSRETQYF
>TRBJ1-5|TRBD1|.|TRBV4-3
TGCGCCAGCAGCCAAGATCCCGTAGACAGGGGCCAGCCCCAGCATTTT
CASSQDPVDRGQPQHF
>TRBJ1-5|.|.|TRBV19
TGTGCCAGTACCGCCTCCGGGGGCAATCAGCCCCAGCATTTT
CASTASGGNQPQHF
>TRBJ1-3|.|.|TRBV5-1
TGCGCCAGCAGCTTGGACTCGCCGGCTGGAAACACCATATATTTT
CASSLDSPAGNTIYF
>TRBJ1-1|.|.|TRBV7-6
TGTGCCAGCAGCTCTTCGTCGGGAGTGAACACTGAAGCTTTCTTT
CASSSSSGVNTEAFF
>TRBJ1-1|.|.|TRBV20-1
TGCAGTGCTAGAGGTTTCTCCGAAGCTTTCTTT
CSARGFSEAFF
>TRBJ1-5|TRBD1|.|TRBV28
TGTGCCAGCAGAGGGACAGGCGGAAGCAATCAGCCCCAGCATTTT
CASRGTGGSNQPQHF
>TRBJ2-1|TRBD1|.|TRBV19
TGTGCCAGTAGTCCTGGGACAGGGGGCAGGGATGAGCAGTTCTTC
CASSPGTGGRDEQFF
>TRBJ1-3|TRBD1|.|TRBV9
TGTGCCAGCGCCCGGGACAGGGTTTCCGGAAACACCATATATTTT
CASARDRVSGNTIYF
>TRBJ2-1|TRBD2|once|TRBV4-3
TGCGCCAGCAGCCAAGGTAGCGGGGGGGCCTATGAGCAGTTCTTC
CASSQGSGGAYEQFF
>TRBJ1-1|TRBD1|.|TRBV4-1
TGCGCCAGCAGCCAAGATCCCCGACAGGGTTCAACTGAAGCTTTCTTT
CASSQDPRQGSTEAFF
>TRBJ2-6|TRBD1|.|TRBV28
TGTGCCAGCAGTAAGGGGGACAGGGGGGCCGGGGCCAACGTCCTGACTTTC
CASSKGDRGAGANVLTF
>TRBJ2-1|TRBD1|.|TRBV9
TGTGCCAGCAGCGTAGTTCCCGACAGGGAAAGAGAGCAGTTCTTC
CASSVVPDREREQFF
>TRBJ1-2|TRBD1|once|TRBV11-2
TGTGCCAGCAGCCAAAGGGACAGGGCTGGCTACACCTTC
CASSQRDRAGYTF
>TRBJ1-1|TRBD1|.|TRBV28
TGTGCCAGCAGGACTGGGACAGGGATTGAAGCTTTCTTT
CASRTGTGIEAFF
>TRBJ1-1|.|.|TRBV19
TGTGCCAGTAGCCAGAACACTGAAGCTTTCTTT
CASSQNTEAFF
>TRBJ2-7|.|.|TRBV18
TGTGCCAGCTCACCAGGGCGAGTCAACTACGAGCAGTACTTC
CASSPGRVNYEQYF
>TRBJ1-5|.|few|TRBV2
TGTGCCAGTCACACCGAAGACAATCAGCCCCAGCATTTT
CASHTEDNQPQHF
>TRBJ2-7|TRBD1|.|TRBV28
TGTGCCAGCAGTTTCGGCAGGGGGCTCTACGAGCAGTACTTC
CASSFGRGLYEQYF
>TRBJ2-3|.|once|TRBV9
TGTGCCAGCAGCGCAGAAGGGGGACCTCCTAGCACAGATACGCAGTATTTT
CASSAEGGPPSTDTQYF
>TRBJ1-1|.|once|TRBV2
TGTGCCAGCAGTGAGACCGGGACAACGAACACTGAAGCTTTCTTT
CASSETGTTNTEAFF
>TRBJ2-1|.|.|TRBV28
TGTGCCAGCCGCTCCTACAATGAGCAGTTCTTC
CASRSYNEQFF
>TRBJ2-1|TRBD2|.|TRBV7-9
TGTGCCAGCAGGTTAGCACTAGCGGCCTACAATGAGCAGTTCTTC
CASRLALAAYNEQFF
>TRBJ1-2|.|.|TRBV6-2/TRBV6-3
TGTGCCAGCAGTCCGGGGATGACTAACTATGGCTACACCTTC
CASSPGMTNYGYTF